A selection of T cell receptor beta chains follows, all from one sample in a study of PD-1 blockade in classical Hodgkin lymphoma. Generated by immunoSEQ multiplex PCR, the TCRdb table keeps only in-frame clones and is missing some. The sample yields fewer than 25,000 clones, roughly 80% seen once. The specimen was peripheral blood mononuclear cells (PBMCs), collected before the second cycle of nivolumab. These receptors came from a human donor with classical Hodgkin lymphoma. The conserved cysteine and the conserved F or W are not part of the CDR3 here. Fields, in order: D gene, J gene, V gene, CDR3 protein. D genes are given only for firm matches.

- | TRBJ2-1 | TRBV7-4 | ASSIKGPHDEQF
TRBD1 | TRBJ2-6 | TRBV29-1 | SAGETGPSGANVLT
- | TRBJ2-5 | TRBV5-1 | ASSLGVGGLQETQY
TRBD1 | TRBJ1-4 | TRBV5-1 | ASSLGGGDEKLF
- | TRBJ2-7 | TRBV5-6 | ASNNRVSYEQY
- | TRBJ2-5 | TRBV2 | ASSPRRSSQETQY
TRBD2 | TRBJ2-7 | TRBV20-1 | SARAGYEQY
- | TRBJ2-1 | TRBV5-3 | ASSFPGQDEQF
- | TRBJ1-2 | TRBV5-1 | ASSLQSTNYGYT
TRBD2 | TRBJ2-7 | TRBV6-6 | ASSYARGGAQYEQY
TRBD2 | TRBJ2-5 | TRBV7-9 | ASSLDGGLQETQY
TRBD2 | TRBJ2-3 | TRBV7-7 | ASSIGTSGGADTQY
TRBD1 | TRBJ1-6 | TRBV18 | ASSRQGDFGSPLH
TRBD1 | TRBJ1-6 | TRBV2 | ASFGTGGSVRNSPLH
- | TRBJ2-5 | TRBV7-2 | ASSIQKTQY
- | TRBJ1-4 | TRBV7-9 | ASSYIDPGTGDEKLF
TRBD2 | TRBJ2-5 | TRBV6-5 | ASSGLAEETQY
- | TRBJ1-3 | TRBV6-6 | ASSRRQVTSGNTIY
TRBD1 | TRBJ1-6 | TRBV28 | ASSFSGTGRVSPLH
- | TRBJ1-6 | TRBV7-9 | ASSLRSGESPLH
- | TRBJ2-1 | TRBV7-2 | ASSLFVVGEQF
- | TRBJ1-2 | TRBV18 | ASSPREFYGYT
TRBD1 | TRBJ1-6 | TRBV7-8 | ASSLAGTGSSYNSPLH
- | TRBJ1-1 | TRBV10-3 | AISDTSDREAF